These T cell receptor beta chains were read from a single sample in a study of blood T cell repertoires in COVID-19. Profiling relied on immunoSEQ multiplex PCR, and the TCRdb table lists in-frame clones only, not all of them. The sample contains about 170,000 clones, around four fifths of which appear only once. The sample was peripheral blood. These receptors all stem from a woman in her sixties or seventies with COVID-19, enrolled during active disease. CDR3s include the opening cysteine and the closing phenylalanine or tryptophan. A D gene is named only where the DNA matches it firmly. Not every row has a clone size; where given, it reads once, few, many or a size class.

CASSDGLLSGNTIYF | TGTGCCAGCAGTGATGGGCTACTCTCTGGAAACACCATATATTTT | - | 15 | TRBJ1-3 | - | TRBV6-2/TRBV6-3
CAISVRDRGENYGYTF | TGTGCCATCAGTGTAAGGGACAGGGGCGAGAACTATGGCTACACCTTC | - | 16 | TRBJ1-2 | TRBD1 | TRBV10-3
CASSPRDRSNYGYTF | TGTGCCAGCAGCCCGCGGGACAGGAGTAACTATGGCTACACCTTC | - | 15 | TRBJ1-2 | TRBD1 | TRBV3-1/TRBV3-2
CASSTGQVYNSPLHF | TGTGCCAGCAGTACCGGACAGGTCTATAATTCACCCCTCCACTTT | - | 15 | TRBJ1-6 | TRBD1 | TRBV6-5
CASSPGDGVRGYTF | TGTGCCAGCAGTCCGGGGGACGGAGTACGTGGCTACACCTTC | - | 14 | TRBJ1-2 | - | TRBV28
CASSFSYRVGDTEAFF | TGTGCCAGCAGCTTCTCATACAGGGTCGGGGACACTGAAGCTTTCTTT | - | 16 | TRBJ1-1 | - | TRBV11-2
CASSLRENYGYTF | TGTGCCAGCAGTTTGAGGGAAAACTATGGCTACACCTTC | - | 13 | TRBJ1-2 | - | TRBV6-5
CASRLTVNTEAFF | TGTGCCAGCAGGCTGACTGTGAACACTGAAGCTTTCTTT | few | 13 | TRBJ1-1 | - | TRBV2
CASSLEGTGDQPQHF | TGTGCCAGCAGCTTAGAGGGGACAGGTGATCAGCCCCAGCATTTT | - | 15 | TRBJ1-5 | TRBD1 | TRBV7-2
CASSLANYNEQFF | TGTGCCAGCAGCTTGGCTAACTACAATGAGCAGTTCTTC | - | 13 | TRBJ2-1 | - | TRBV5-4
CASAEVGKHEQYF | TGTGCCAGCGCAGAGGTCGGGAAACACGAGCAGTACTTC | once | 13 | TRBJ2-7 | - | TRBV9
CASWLNTEAFF | TGTGCCAGCTGGCTGAACACTGAAGCTTTCTTT | - | 11 | TRBJ1-1 | - | TRBV27
CASQDTDTGFAFSEKLFF | TGTGCCAGCCAGGATACCGATACAGGGTTCGCGTTCAGTGAAAAACTGTTTTTT | - | 18 | TRBJ1-4 | - | TRBV28
CASRPHTSVTNEKLFF | TGTGCCAGCAGGCCCCATACTTCTGTGACTAATGAAAAACTGTTTTTT | - | 16 | TRBJ1-4 | - | TRBV2
CASSEPLYGYTF | TGTGCTAGCAGCGAACCACTTTATGGCTACACCTTC | - | 12 | TRBJ1-2 | - | TRBV2
CASSQDDHLTGELFF | TGTGCCAGCAGCCAAGATGATCACCTAACCGGGGAGCTGTTTTTT | - | 15 | TRBJ2-2 | - | TRBV3-1/TRBV3-2
CASSFWGRGGNTIYF | TGTGCCAGCAGCTTTTGGGGGCGCGGGGGAAACACCATATATTTT | - | 15 | TRBJ1-3 | - | TRBV11-2
CASSQETRTAGNTIYF | TGTGCCAGCAGCCAAGAAACGCGGACAGCTGGAAACACCATATATTTT | - | 16 | TRBJ1-3 | - | TRBV3-1/TRBV3-2
CASSYRGSSTDTQYF | TGTGCCAGCAGCTACAGGGGTTCTTCCACAGATACGCAGTATTTT | - | 15 | TRBJ2-3 | TRBD1 | TRBV7-2